This entry concerns a single T cell receptor (beta chain). What it binds is not known. The sample is drawn from a study of shared clonotypes between healthy human individuals. Study observations and caveats: Limited genetic and exposure-history diversity came from having few donors.

Unsorted PBMC contributed roughly 320 ng DNA, around 30,000 T cell genomes, to each replicate PCR. Generated by immunoSEQ multiplex PCR, the TCRdb table keeps only in-frame clones and is missing some. There are 400,000 to 600,000 clones in the sample; 79% occur only once, and less than 15% lies in the top ten. Trimming took 4 bases from V and 9 from J; bases not matched to a gene: 14. The V gene's germline CDR1 is SGHVS and CDR2 FQNEAQ. This CDR3 region has 15 residues. This chain uses TRBV7-8 with TRBJ2-7; 8 bases are shared with TRBD2. The sample consisted of PBMCs. This TCR was sampled from a woman between 35 and 50 years old in good health. Some clones in this sample may be carry-over from other donors' samples. The chain's CDR3 is CASSSSGSRVGGQYF. The CDR3, as DNA: TGTGCCAGCAGCTCGAGCGGGAGTCGAGTGGGGGGGCAGTACTTC.